Following are 12 T cell receptor beta chains from one sample sequenced in a study of CXCR3-negative and CXCR3-positive naive CD8 T cells. No antigens are known for them. Notes on the study in general: Naive cells with CXCR3 showed TRB CDR3s that were more hydrophobic than those in CXCR3-negative naive cells.

The authors made the TRB cDNA libraries by 5' RACE using UMI labels. TCRdb reanalyzed the 5' RACE reads, giving one entry per CDR3 protein sequence and no DNA. This sample's table has 60,000 to 65,000 distinct CDR3 sequences. The sample taken for sequencing was naive CXCR3+ CD8+ T cells from blood. The sample's subset: CD45RO-CCR7+CD27+CD95- naive CD8+ T cells expressing CXCR3 (TNR3+). Receptor source: a human donor in good health. Some clones in this sample may be carry-over from other donors' samples.

The J gene is TRBJ2-2, the V gene TRBV11-2; TCRdb's D call, TRBD2, is unchecked because there is no DNA. Germline values: CDR1 SGHAT, CDR2 FQNNGV. There are 15 residues in the CDR3. The CDR3 is CASSFSDWTTGELFF.

The chain links TRBV18 to TRBJ1-1. Germline-derived CDR1 and CDR2 are KGHSH and LQKENI. The CDR3 length is 15 residues. The CDR3 spells CASSPVPEMNTEAFF.

The rearrangement links TRBV5-4 to TRBJ2-5; the TRBD1 assignment by TCRdb is unverifiable without DNA. This CDR3 spans 13 amino acids. Germline assignment: CDR1 SGHNT and CDR2 YYREEE (reference sequence). The CDR3 here is CASSPGQGWAQYF.

The CDR3 reads CASSSLAGGTDTQYF. The chain carries TRBV28 and TRBJ2-3; TCRdb indicates TRBD2, and absent DNA this call remains unverified. The CDR3 has 15 residues. In germline, CDR1 is MDHEN, CDR2 SYDVKM.

The chain uses TRBV12-3 or TRBV12-4 and TRBJ2-6. The CDR3 has 15 residues. CDR3: CASTTDTSGANVLTF.

The V call is TRBV13, the J call TRBJ1-1. Germline V CDR1 and CDR2: PRHDT, FYEKMQ (reference sequence). The CDR3 extends over 13 amino acids. The CDR3 reads CASSVNSNTEAFF.

The chain carries TRBV7-2 and TRBJ2-1; TCRdb lists TRBD1, though no DNA is available to test this call. CDR1 SGHTA and CDR2 FQGNSA come from the germline V gene. The CDR3 runs 14 residues. The CDR3 sequence: CASSLGGVRNEQFF. Based on the CDR3 plus reference TRBV7-2 and TRBJ2-1, the full variable domain is GAGVSQSPSNKVTEKGKDVELRCDPISGHTALYWYRQSLGQGLEFLIYFQGNSAPDKSGLPSDRFSAERTGGSVSTLTIQRTQQEDSAVYLCASSLGGVRNEQFFGPGTRLTVL.

The J gene is TRBJ1-1, the V gene TRBV7-9. The CDR3 totals 12 residues. Looked up from germline, CDR1 is SEHNR and CDR2 is FQNEAQ (reference sequence). CDR3 protein: CASSGTSTEAFF.

This chain uses TRBV28 with TRBJ2-7; TCRdb indicates TRBD1, and absent DNA this call remains unverified. The CDR3 totals 14 residues. CDR1 and CDR2 from the germline V gene are MDHEN and SYDVKM. CDR3 amino acids: CASSISGTAYEQYF. The entire variable domain, with the rest obtained from reference TRBV28 and TRBJ2-7, is as follows: DVKVTQSSRYLVKRTGEKVFLECVQDMDHENMFWYRQDPGLGLRLIYFSYDVKMKEKGDIPEGYSVSREKKERFSLILESASTNQTSMYLCASSISGTAYEQYFGPGTRLTVT.

The genes are TRBV6-6 and TRBJ2-7. Germline V gene lookup returns CDR1 MNHNY and CDR2 SVGAGI (reference sequence). The CDR3 has 11 amino acids. The CDR3 region is CASSPNYEQYF.

This chain links TRBV5-6 with TRBJ1-1. The germline V gene encodes CDR1 SGHDT and CDR2 YYEEEE. The CDR3 totals 12 residues. CDR3 amino acids: CASSLVSTEAFF.

The V gene is TRBV29-1, the J gene TRBJ2-3; the D call from TCRdb, TRBD2, cannot be confirmed without DNA. There are 17 residues in the CDR3. Germline CDR1 SQVTM, CDR2 ANQGSEA. CDR3 sequence reads: CSAQPARRREGTDTQYF.